These 17 T cell receptor beta chains came from one sample sequenced in a study of post-analysis software for immune sequencing data. Notes on the study in general: Patients had higher frequencies than controls of a handful of TRBV segments, including TRBV5-6, TRBV5-1 and TRBV20-1.

Incorporated into the TCR beta cDNA libraries were unique molecular identifiers, which served to reduce PCR and sequencing biases. In TCRdb, the PCR reads were re-called with MiXCR into one record per CDR3 protein. The profile shows about 760,000 distinct CDR3 sequences, just under 30% of them singletons. For these TCRs, the target antigens are not known. What was sequenced was blood. The receptors were sampled from a girl aged 10-17 years with multiple sclerosis.

V and J are TRBV20-1 and TRBJ2-5, with TRBD2 identical over 7 bases. The CDR3 contains 15 residues. With 3 bases clipped from V and 2 bases from J, the junction kept 9 bases outside the gene matches. The germline V gene has CDR1 DFQATT and CDR2 SNEGSKA (reference sequence). CDR3 region: CSARLPASGQETQYF. DNA of the CDR3: TGCAGTGCTAGGTTGCCCGCTAGCGGACAAGAGACCCAGTACTTC.

The chain recombines TRBV12-3 or TRBV12-4 with TRBJ2-3; D uncertain. CDR3 length: 14 amino acids. V was pared by 3 bases and J by 3 bases, with 10 bases between. The CDR3 DNA sequence: TGTGCCAGCAGTTTTCAGAAGGGAACAGATACGCAGTATTTT. It specifies CASSFQKGTDTQYF.

The genes are TRBV7-9 and TRBJ1-1; D perhaps matches TRBD1 (5 bases). The CDR3 totals 13 residues. V was cut by 5 bases and J by 6 bases, with 13 bases left in between. The V gene's germline CDR1 is SEHNR and CDR2 FQNEAQ (reference sequence). CDR3 region: CASSVYTGPEAFF. The CDR3 DNA reads TGTGCCAGCAGCGTATACACGGGACCTGAAGCTTTCTTT. The whole variable domain, filled in from reference TRBV7-9 and TRBJ1-1, reads DTGVSQNPRHKITKRGQNVTFRCDPISEHNRLYWYRQTLGQGPEFLTYFQNEAQLEKSRLLSDRFSAERPKGSFSTLEIQRTEQGDSAMYLCASSVYTGPEAFFGQGTRLTVV.

The chain links TRBV7-9 to TRBJ2-1, with a possible D match to TRBD1 (6 bases). CDR3 length: 15 residues. Trimming left V 2 bases short and J 6 bases short, with 14 bases between. From germline, CDR1 is SEHNR and CDR2 FQNEAQ (reference sequence). The CDR3 sequence: CASSLIQGRLNEQFF. The CDR3 DNA reads as TGTGCCAGCAGCTTAATACAGGGTAGGCTCAATGAGCAGTTCTTC.

This chain connects TRBV7-2 to TRBJ2-7; 10 bases are a match to TRBD1. The germline gives CDR1 SGHTA, CDR2 FQGNSA. The length of the CDR3 is 15 residues. The V and J ends lost 5 bases and 3 bases, in that order; junction bases with no gene match: 7. The CDR3 sequence: CASSASGTGDYEQYF. CDR3 coding DNA: TGTGCCAGCAGCGCATCCGGGACAGGGGACTACGAGCAGTACTTC.

The rearrangement links TRBV23-1 to TRBJ2-3; D is unresolved. TRBV23-1 is assigned to the ORF class and has an uncertain function. V lost 6 bases to trimming and J lost 8 bases, with 12 bases between them. This CDR3 spans 12 amino acids. This CDR3 is CASSHHGCTQYF. The CDR3 nucleotides are TGCGCCAGCAGCCACCATGGTTGTACGCAGTATTTT.

This clonotype was observed a single time. An end of the junction does not agree with germline; a read error may underlie this. CDR3 nucleotide sequence: TGTACCATCAGTGAGTCTAGGGTTGAGGGGGACATTCAGTACTTC. Its protein product is CTISESRVEGDIQYF. The V and J genes are TRBV10-3 and TRBJ2-7; tentative D call: TRBD1 (6 bases). The J call could be wrong; TRBJ2-4 is a better fit for the DNA end. The germline CDR1 and CDR2 sequences are ENHRY and SYGVKD. The CDR3 loop spans 15 amino acids.

This clonotype was detected ten times or more. The chain links TRBV4-2 to TRBJ2-7, with D possibly TRBD2 on 5 matching bases. The CDR3 is made up of 15 amino acids. V was trimmed by 0 bases and J by 6 bases, leaving 15 bases between them. The germline gives CDR1 LGHNA, CDR2 YNFKEQ. This chain's CDR3 is CASSQESGIVGEQYF. CDR3 in DNA: TGTGCCAGCAGCCAAGAATCGGGGATCGTGGGCGAGCAGTACTTC.

J is TRBJ1-6 and V is TRBV12-3 or TRBV12-4; D gene ambiguous. The CDR3 is made up of 15 amino acids. V gave up 1 base and J gave up 8 bases, with 12 bases separating them. CDR3 DNA sequence: TGTGCCAGCAGTTTAGTGCCCGGCAGATATTCACCCCTCCACTTT. Amino acid sequence: CASSLVPGRYSPLHF.

The CDR3 protein is CASSAGVRTDTQYF. The CDR3 coding sequence is TGTGCCAGCAGCGCGGGAGTCCGCACAGATACGCAGTATTTT. The rearrangement links TRBV9 to TRBJ2-3; weak D call: TRBD2 (6 bases). Germline CDR1 is SGDLS and CDR2 is YYNGEE. Trimming stripped 3 bases from V and 1 base from J, with 9 bases between. This CDR3 contains 14 residues.

Of note for this clonotype: This may be a read error: a much more frequent sequence differs by one nucleotide. The chain is built from TRBV7-9 and TRBJ2-3, with D possibly being TRBD1 or TRBD2 (5 bases each). The CDR3 is 13 residues long. Germline V gene lookup returns CDR1 SEHNR and CDR2 FQNEAQ (reference sequence). In DNA form, the CDR3 reads TGTGCCAGCAACTTAGGGACCACAGATACGCAGTATTTT. Translation: CASNLGTTDTQYF.

V and J are TRBV20-1 and TRBJ2-1, with 16 nucleotides matching TRBD2. J lost 8 bases, V lost 3 bases, and 10 bases had no gene match. The CDR3 is 17 amino acids. CDR1 and CDR2 from the germline V gene are DFQATT and SNEGSKA (reference sequence). CDR3 residues: CSARTPGLAGGPHEQFF. The CDR3 DNA is TGCAGTGCTAGGACACCGGGACTAGCGGGAGGGCCGCATGAGCAGTTCTTC.

This clonotype was seen only a few times. The chain has TRBV5-1 and TRBJ1-2, with no clear D. This CDR3 is 12 amino acids long. V was cut by 4 bases and J by 6 bases, with 10 bases left in between. Germline loops: CDR1 SGHRS, CDR2 YFSETQ. The DNA of the CDR3 is TGCGCCAGCAGCCAGAATTGGGATGGCTACACCTTC. Translating gives CASSQNWDGYTF.

This chain uses TRBV20-1 with TRBJ2-7, with a weak D call TRBD1 (7 bases). From germline, CDR1 is DFQATT and CDR2 SNEGSKA (reference sequence). Trimming took 5 bases from V and 0 from J, leaving 14 bases between them. The CDR3 sequence is 14 residues long. The CDR3 DNA reads TGCAGTGCTCTCCGCGGGACAGCCTCCTACGAGCAGTACTTC. Translation gives CSALRGTASYEQYF.

The chain combines TRBV5-1 with TRBJ2-1, with 10 bases matching TRBD1. The CDR3 loop spans 16 amino acids. Germline CDR1 reads SGHRS; CDR2 reads YFSETQ. V was clipped by 4 bases and J by 7 bases; unmatched bases: 11. The CDR3 DNA is TGCGCCAGCAGCCTTTGGGGGGACAGGGGTTATAATGAGCAGTTCTTC. Its translation is CASSLWGDRGYNEQFF.

This sequence joins TRBV4-1 and TRBJ2-3; possible D gene TRBD1, 6 bases. CDR3 size: 15 residues. Trimming took off 2 bases at V and 0 bases at J, with 9 bases between the two ends. CDR1 is MGHRA and CDR2 is YSYEKL in the germline V gene. The CDR3 sequence: CASSQRTDSTDTQYF. The DNA of the CDR3 is TGCGCCAGCAGCCAAAGGACAGATAGCACAGATACGCAGTATTTT.

CDR3 DNA: TGTGCCAGTAGTATCTCCGCGGGGTCCGGCACTGAAGCTTTCTTT. It translates to CASSISAGSGTEAFF. The rearrangement links TRBV19 to TRBJ1-1; no clear D gene. Trimming cost V 3 bases and J 4 bases, with 15 bases left between them. The CDR3 contains 15 residues. Germline V gene lookup returns CDR1 LNHDA and CDR2 SQIVND (reference sequence).